Listed below are T cell receptor beta chains from one sample, sequenced in a study of siplizumab effects on memory and regulatory T cells. Profiled with immunoSEQ multiplex PCR; TCRdb holds only in-frame clones, not every one. The sample carries about 26,000 clones, 75% to 85% recorded once. The sample consisted of memory CD4+ T cells sorted from blood. The source is a human donor in good health. CDR3s include the opening cysteine and the closing phenylalanine or tryptophan. A D gene is named only where the DNA matches it firmly. Size tells how often a clone was seen (once, few, many) or the class of an expanded clone, and some rows leave it out.

D gene,J gene,V gene,clone size,CDR3 DNA,CDR3 protein
NA,TRBJ1-2,TRBV7-6,NA,TGTGCCAGCAGCCCGACGACAGCTAACTATGGCTACACCTTC,CASSPTTANYGYTF
NA,TRBJ2-3,TRBV5-6,NA,TGTGCCAGCAGCGGGACTAGCACAGATACGCAGTATTTT,CASSGTSTDTQYF
TRBD2,TRBJ2-3,TRBV2,NA,TGTGCCAGCAGGGGTAGCGGGATTGCAGATACGCAGTATTTT,CASRGSGIADTQYF
TRBD1,TRBJ1-5,TRBV18,few,TGTGCCAGCTCACCAGGGACAGGTAGTAACAATCAGCCCCAGCATTTT,CASSPGTGSNNQPQHF
TRBD1,TRBJ1-2,TRBV9,NA,TGTGCCAGCAGCTATACAGGGGACAACTATGGCTACACCTTC,CASSYTGDNYGYTF
NA,TRBJ1-1,TRBV5-4,NA,TGTGCCAGCCGCGATGACACTGAAGCTTTCTTT,CASRDDTEAFF
TRBD1,TRBJ1-6,TRBV14,few,TGTGCCAGTATTCGGACAGGGAGTAATTCACCCCTCCACTTT,CASIRTGSNSPLHF
TRBD1,TRBJ1-1,TRBV5-5,NA,TGTGCCAGCAGCCACAGGGGTGGAGGTTGGACTGAAGCTTTCTTT,CASSHRGGGWTEAFF
NA,TRBJ2-2,TRBV29-1,NA,TGCAGCGTTAAGGGGGAGGGGGGGAACACCGGGGAGCTGTTTTTT,CSVKGEGGNTGELFF
NA,TRBJ1-5,TRBV7-9,few,TGTGCCAGCAGCTTGGGCGCGGGTGGCAATCAGCCCCAGCATTTT,CASSLGAGGNQPQHF
NA,TRBJ1-2,TRBV6-1,NA,TGTGCCAGCACCGCGGGGGGGCGAAGCTATGGCTACACCTTC,CASTAGGRSYGYTF
NA,TRBJ2-3,TRBV15,NA,TGTGCCACCAGCAGCGGGAAGACAGATACGCAGTATTTT,CATSSGKTDTQYF
TRBD2,TRBJ2-3,TRBV5-6,NA,TGTGCCAGCAGCTTGACTAGCGGGAGCCCTGATACGCAGTATTTT,CASSLTSGSPDTQYF
NA,TRBJ2-6,TRBV19,NA,TGTGCCAGTAGTTCTTCATTCACGGCCAACGTCCTGACTTTC,CASSSSFTANVLTF
TRBD2,TRBJ2-7,TRBV6-6,NA,TGTGCCAGCAGTTACTCGAAACTAGCGGGCTACGAGCAGTACTTC,CASSYSKLAGYEQYF
NA,TRBJ1-1,TRBV7-2,NA,TGTGCCAGCAGATTGCAGGCGACCGAAGCTTTCTTT,CASRLQATEAFF
NA,TRBJ2-7,TRBV7-2,NA,TGTGCCAGCAGCTATCAGGGAGGTGGTTACGAGCAGTACTTC,CASSYQGGGYEQYF
NA,TRBJ2-7,TRBV18,once,TGTGCCAGCTCACCACTCGGCTACGAGCAGTACTTC,CASSPLGYEQYF
TRBD2,TRBJ2-1,TRBV6-1,NA,TGTGCCAGCAGTTTACTAGCGGGAGTATCCAATGAGCAGTTCTTC,CASSLLAGVSNEQFF
NA,TRBJ1-6,TRBV5-6,NA,TGTGCCAGCAGCTTGACAGGGATAAATTCACCCCTCCACTTT,CASSLTGINSPLHF
NA,TRBJ2-1,TRBV6-4,NA,TGTGCCAGCAGCATGGAAACAGGATCCAATGAGCAGTTCTTC,CASSMETGSNEQFF
TRBD2,TRBJ2-1,TRBV27,NA,TGTGCCAGCAGTTCGGGAGCGGGACCGAGCTCCTACAATGAGCAGTTCTTC,CASSSGAGPSSYNEQFF
TRBD1,TRBJ2-2,TRBV4-2,NA,TGTGCCAGCAGCCACAGGACAGGGGCCACCGGGGAGCTGTTTTTT,CASSHRTGATGELFF
NA,TRBJ1-2,TRBV12-5,NA,TGTGCTAGTGGTTTGGTACAGGTGACACCCTCCGCGCATGGCTACACCTTC,CASGLVQVTPSAHGYTF
TRBD1,TRBJ2-5,TRBV7-2,NA,TGTGCCAGCAGCAAACGGACAGGGAGCGAGACCCAGTACTTC,CASSKRTGSETQYF
NA,TRBJ2-2,TRBV11-2,NA,TGTGCCAGCAGCTTAGAACATTTCAACACCGGGGAGCTGTTTTTT,CASSLEHFNTGELFF
NA,TRBJ2-1,TRBV4-1,NA,TGCGCCAGCAGCCAATCCGGGACTGCTATCTACAATGAGCAGTTCTTC,CASSQSGTAIYNEQFF
NA,TRBJ2-1,TRBV10-3,NA,TGTGCCATCAGAGAGGCGGGAAGGAATGAGCAGTTCTTC,CAIREAGRNEQFF
NA,TRBJ2-1,TRBV19,NA,TGTGCCAGTAGTATCCTGCTGCGAGGTAATGAGCAGTTCTTC,CASSILLRGNEQFF
NA,TRBJ2-3,TRBV7-2,medium-sized,TGTGCCAGCAGCTTAGGGATAGCTTTTCCAGATACGCAGTATTTT,CASSLGIAFPDTQYF
TRBD2,TRBJ2-3,TRBV30,NA,TGTGCCTGGAGAGGGAAAGCGGGGGGCACAGATACGCAGTATTTT,CAWRGKAGGTDTQYF
TRBD2,TRBJ2-4,TRBV2,NA,TGTGCCAGCAGGATATTAGGTCCTACTAGAGCGGGGGAGTGGGAAAACATTCAGTACTTC,CASRILGPTRAGEWENIQYF
NA,TRBJ2-1,TRBV6-5,NA,TGTGCCAGCAGTTATATCCGGGGCGGTGAGCAGTTCTTC,CASSYIRGGEQFF
NA,TRBJ2-6,TRBV7-9,NA,TGTGCCAGCAGCTTAGTCCGCTCTGGGGCCAACGTCCTGACTTTC,CASSLVRSGANVLTF
NA,TRBJ2-2,TRBV7-9,NA,TGTGCCAGCAGCTTAGGTTCTAGGAACACCGGGGAGCTGTTTTTT,CASSLGSRNTGELFF
TRBD1,TRBJ2-7,TRBV2,NA,TGTGCCAGCAGTGATCGGACAGGGGGATTCTACGAGCAGTACTTC,CASSDRTGGFYEQYF
NA,TRBJ2-3,TRBV7-2,once,TGTGCCAGCAGCCCCCCGGGTAGCACAGATACGCAGTATTTT,CASSPPGSTDTQYF
NA,TRBJ2-2,TRBV7-6,once,TGTGCCAGCAGCTTAGCAAACGGGGGGCAAGGCGGGGAGCTGTTTTTT,CASSLANGGQGGELFF
TRBD1,TRBJ2-1,TRBV5-1,NA,TGCGCCAGCAGCTTGGCCCACAGGGGGTCTCAGTACGATGAGCAGTTCTTC,CASSLAHRGSQYDEQFF
NA,TRBJ1-3,TRBV4-2,NA,TGTGCCAGCAGCCAGGCCCAAGGGCATGGTTCTGGAAACACCATATATTTT,CASSQAQGHGSGNTIYF
NA,TRBJ1-4,TRBV5-5,NA,TGTGCCAGCAGCTTGGCCGGCCAACTGTTTTTT,CASSLAGQLFF
NA,TRBJ2-3,TRBV19,NA,TGTGCCAGTAGTAACAGAGCGGTCTCAGATACGCAGTATTTT,CASSNRAVSDTQYF
NA,TRBJ2-1,TRBV11-3,NA,TGTGCCAGCAGCCTTTTGGGCCAGGGGCAGTTCTTC,CASSLLGQGQFF
NA,TRBJ2-7,TRBV7-2,NA,TGTGCCAGCAGCCCACGGACCGGAGGGACTTACGAGCAGTACTTC,CASSPRTGGTYEQYF
TRBD2,TRBJ2-1,TRBV6-1,once,TGTGCCAGCAGTGAAGGGATAGCGGGAGGCCCCTACAATGAGCAGTTCTTC,CASSEGIAGGPYNEQFF